This T cell receptor (beta chain) was sequenced in a study of blood T cell repertoires in COVID-19 (TCRdb year 2020). Context from the whole study: Samples covering the acute and convalescent phases of COVID-19 were provided by collaborators in the United States, Italy and Spain. The material from the prospective study consisted of cDNA or gDNA derived from T cells, B-cell-depleted T cells, or PBMCs. The repertoires were released in a freely available public database intended as a resource for research on the immune response to SARS-CoV-2. The samples were drawn from two sources: the first 160 participants of the ongoing ImmuneRACE study, and 1,000 to 1,500 subjects contributed by 6 global collaborators. Nearly every sample came with metadata listing a de-identified subject ID, COVID-19 status, age in years and sex. The dataset comprised deeply sampled blood TCRbeta repertoires from subjects exposed to, actively infected with, or recovered from COVID-19. Where available, HLA class I and class II types were taken from metadata supplied by the sample provider and were not determined by assay-based typing. The study at large found these results: How much clinical and demographic metadata was included differed by source and by participant, and the metadata was provided uncurated.

Whole blood was collected in K2EDTA tubes by collaborating institutions according to the institutions' own protocols. Collaborator samples were shipped for TCRbeta analysis as frozen whole blood, isolated PBMCs, or DNA extracted from either sample type. About this clone: It has no known antigen specificity. Base quality data are lacking; no much larger clone is found one base away.

TCRbeta CDR3 regions were amplified from genomic DNA by means of the immunoSEQ Assay, a bias-controlled multiplex PCR. Regarding the original processing steps: The number of nucleated cells in each sample was estimated by amplification of reference gene primers within the assay. To quantify the absolute abundance of each unique TCRbeta CDR3 rearrangement, sequence reads were collapsed and filtered. Productive Simpson clonality was computed per sample as the square root of Simpson's diversity index over productive rearrangements. TCRdb re-hosts the immuneACCESS table, in-frame sequences only. Its copies lack some clones; in the studies checked, an unresolved V gene accounts for under half of them, and the cause for the rest is not known. The V and J calls and the clone size are those of that table, but D and trimming were determined from the DNA. This sample is represented by under 70,000 clones; 90% of them were singletons. The ten biggest clones cover approximately 13% of the sample.

V drops 7 bases and J drops 6 bases, leaving 21 bases in between. CDR1 and CDR2, per the germline V gene (reference sequence), are LNHDA and SQIVND. From its cysteine to its phenylalanine, the CDR3 spans 15 amino acids. Only the CDR3 DNA stays, 45 bases, in frame from base 1. Recombination connected TRBV19 to TRBJ1-2; a weak D assignment points to TRBD1 (5 bases agree). This TCR was recovered from a man aged 60-69 years with active COVID-19. Sequencing input: peripheral blood. The base sequence is TGTGCCAGTACCCTGGGGGGGAACGACCTAAATGGCTACACCTTC. It is translated as CASTLGGNDLNGYTF.